This TCR beta chain emerged from a study of monozygotic twins with inflammatory bowel disease. Findings of the study overall: Other individuals had fewer clonotypes in common with IBD patients than with healthy twins, especially with disease activity. No one strong IBD-associated signal or clonotype was supported.

A remark on this clonotype: Its matching antigen is unknown.

TCRdb reanalyzed the 5' RACE reads and collapses them to one entry per CDR3 protein, without DNA. The listing contains fewer than 550,000 distinct CDR3 sequences. The TCR was taken from a human donor with ulcerative colitis or Crohn's disease, or a healthy co-twin of an affected twin (not recorded which). Specimen: blood.

The CDR3 spells CASSPKQVEETQYF. This rearrangement joins TRBV18 to TRBJ2-5; TCRdb proposes TRBD1, but this gene call is untestable without DNA. This CDR3 has 14 amino acids. Germline lookup yields CDR1 KGHSH and CDR2 LQKENI.